This TCR beta chain derives from a study of OX40 agonist ivuxolimab in advanced cancers. Describing the broader study: Ivuxolimab was a fully human IgG2 agonistic monoclonal antibody targeting the costimulatory receptor OX40 (CD134). Intravenous ivuxolimab was administered to patients every 2 weeks at six dose levels: 0.01, 0.1, 0.3, 1.5, 3 and 10 mg/kg. Partial responses were achieved by three dose-escalation patients, of whom one had hepatocellular carcinoma and two had cutaneous melanoma. The monotherapy dose-escalation portion (N = 52 patients) of the phase I ivuxolimab trial is reported in the paper. Of the approximately 50 patients in dose escalation, around 19 had hepatocellular carcinoma, some 15 had melanoma, 9 had renal cell carcinoma and 9 had head and neck cancer. Peripheral TCRbeta sequencing aimed to test whether ivuxolimab altered TCR sequence diversity and caused clonal T-cell expansion. Prior anti-PD-1, anti-PD-L1 or anti-CTLA-4 therapy was permitted, and about two fifths of dose-escalation patients had received checkpoint inhibitors. In the dose-escalation cohort, approximately 82% of patients were male, and the mean age was around 65 years with a range of roughly 20 to 80.

To sequence the TCRbeta CDR3 region, genomic DNA was isolated from the sorted cells. TCRbeta CDR3 regions were sequenced using the immunoSEQ Assay. Drawn from immuneACCESS, this table holds only the in-frame rearrangements with V and J called that TCRdb kept. Clones are partly lost; checked studies trace under half to an unresolved V gene and leave the rest unexplained. This sample is represented by 100,000 or so clones; just over 90% of them were singletons. The leading ten clones occupy around 0.31% of the sample. Overall study results and their limits: Which antigens the clonally expanded peripheral T cells were specific for was not determined. At doses from 0.1 to 3.0 mg/kg, clonal expansion was seen in both CD4+ and CD8+ blood T cells between baseline and week 6. In the 0.1-3.0 mg/kg groups, partial responders were among the patients with the lowest normalized peripheral clonal expansion, particularly in CD8+ T cells. Low levels of normalized T-cell clonal expansion were also seen in some nonresponding patients. On average, CD8+ T cells showed more expanded clones than CD4+ T cells after ivuxolimab.

As to this clone: It lacks a known antigen. No much larger clone is present one base from it, and per-base qualities are unavailable.

Patients with a history of autoimmune disease or receiving systemic immunosuppression were excluded from the trial. Peripheral blood for TCR sequencing was collected from all dose cohorts at baseline, on cycle 4 day 1, and on cycle 7 day 1. Samples were obtained from an open-label, multicenter, first-in-human phase I dose-escalation trial of ivuxolimab. Adults with locally advanced or metastatic melanoma, renal cell, hepatocellular, or head and neck squamous cell carcinoma were enrolled in the trial. Before TCR sequencing, CD4+ and CD8+ T cells were separately sorted from peripheral blood. Via the germline V gene, CDR1 is SNHLY and CDR2 FYNNEI. Including the terminal cysteine and phenylalanine, the CDR3 comprises 13 residues. The read is trimmed to its CDR3 DNA, 39 bases read in frame from base 1. Trimming leaves V shorter by 8 bases and J shorter by 4 bases, with the junction holding 5 bases beyond the gene matches.

The rearranged segments are TRBV2 and TRBJ1-2; a stretch of 9 junction bases matches TRBD1. Material: CD4+ or CD8+ T cells sorted from blood, obtained in a trial of the OX40 agonist ivuxolimab. The sequence derives from an adult with an advanced solid tumor such as melanoma, head and neck, liver or kidney cancer. The encoded CDR3 is CASRTGATYGYTF. The sequenced DNA: TGTGCCAGCCGGACAGGGGCTACCTATGGCTACACCTTC.